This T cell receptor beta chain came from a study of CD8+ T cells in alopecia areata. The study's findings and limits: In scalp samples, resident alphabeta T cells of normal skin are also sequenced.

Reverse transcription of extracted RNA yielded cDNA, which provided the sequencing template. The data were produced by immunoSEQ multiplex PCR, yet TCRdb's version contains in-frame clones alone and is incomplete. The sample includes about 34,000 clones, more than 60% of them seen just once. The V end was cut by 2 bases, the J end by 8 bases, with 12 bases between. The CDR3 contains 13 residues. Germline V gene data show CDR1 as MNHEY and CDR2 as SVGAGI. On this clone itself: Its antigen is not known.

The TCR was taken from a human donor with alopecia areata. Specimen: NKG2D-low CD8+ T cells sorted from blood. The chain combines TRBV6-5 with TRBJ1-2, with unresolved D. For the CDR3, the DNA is TGTGCCAGCAGTTACAGCGGAGAGCGGGGCTACACCTTC. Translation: CASSYSGERGYTF.